This T cell receptor beta chain was obtained from a study of blood T cell repertoires in COVID-19. Study-level background: Sources were T cells, B-cell-depleted T cells, or PBMCs; the material itself was cDNA or gDNA.

CDR1 and CDR2 from the germline V gene are SSHAT and FNYEAQ (reference sequence). This CDR3 has 15 amino acids. Generated by immunoSEQ multiplex PCR, the TCRdb table keeps only in-frame clones and is missing some. Of fewer than 200,000 clones in the sample, roughly 85% are singletons; the top ten hold over 15%. Living in 24 US areas, the participants were between roughly 18 and 90 years of age. Cohort placement rested on clinical history that participants reported themselves. Recovered status in Cohort 3 required two negative PCRs, clearance, or symptom resolution. On this clone itself: One end of the junction fails to match germline, which may point to a read error.

The sample was PBMCs or T cells enriched from blood (not recorded which). This chain links TRBV7-7 with TRBJ2-1, with D tentatively TRBD1 (5 bases). The receptor comes from a man in his sixties who had recovered from COVID-19. The CDR3 loop is CASSLTASSYNEQFF. For the CDR3, the DNA is TGTGCTAGCAGCCTGACAGCGAGCTCCTACAATGAGCAGTTCTTC.